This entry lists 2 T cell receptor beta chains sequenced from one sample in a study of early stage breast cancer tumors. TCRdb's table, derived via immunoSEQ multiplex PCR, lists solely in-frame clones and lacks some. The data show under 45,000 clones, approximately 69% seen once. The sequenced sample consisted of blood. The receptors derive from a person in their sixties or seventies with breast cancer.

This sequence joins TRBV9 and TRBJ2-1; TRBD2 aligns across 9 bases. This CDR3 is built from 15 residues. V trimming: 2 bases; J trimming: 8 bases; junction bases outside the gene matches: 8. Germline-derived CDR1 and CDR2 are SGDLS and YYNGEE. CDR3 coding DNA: TGTGCCAGCAGCGTTGTGGGTAGCGGGGGTTATGAGCAGTTCTTC. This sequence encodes CASSVVGSGGYEQFF.

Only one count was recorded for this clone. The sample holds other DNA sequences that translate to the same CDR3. The CDR3 spells CSVEDRNTEAFF. CDR3 DNA: TGCAGCGTTGAGGACAGGAACACTGAAGCTTTCTTT. V and J are TRBV29-1 and TRBJ1-1; weak D call: TRBD1 (6 bases). The germline V gene encodes CDR1 SQVTM and CDR2 ANQGSEA. The V end lost 3 bases, the J end lost 1 base, and 6 bases lay between the germline ends. The CDR3 extends over 12 amino acids.